This is a list of T cell receptor beta chains from one sample in a study of T cell responses to AZD1222 COVID-19 vaccine. The table came from immunoSEQ multiplex PCR; TCRdb's copy has only in-frame clones and leaves some out. In the table there are approximately 150,000 clones, over 75% of which are singletons. The input for sequencing was peripheral blood, taken 28 days after the second AZD1222 dose. Receptor source: an adult who received the AZD1222 COVID-19 vaccine. The CDR3 runs from the conserved cysteine through the conserved F or W. D genes are given only for firm matches. Some rows mark clone size as missing; the rest say once, few, many or name a class of expanded clone.

>NA|TRBJ1-5|TRBD1|TRBV19
TGTGCCAGTAGCAACACAGGGGCTGGCAATCAGCCCCAGCATTTT
CASSNTGAGNQPQHF
>NA|TRBJ1-2|TRBD1|TRBV13
TGTGCCAGCAGCCCGGGACAGACGAACTATGGCTACACCTTC
CASSPGQTNYGYTF
>NA|TRBJ2-1|TRBD2|TRBV25-1
TGTGCCAGCAGTGAAGGTGGATCTAGCGGGAGGAATGAGCAGTTCTTC
CASSEGGSSGRNEQFF
>NA|TRBJ1-5|NA|TRBV6-5
TGTGCCAGCAGGCCCCCGGCTCAGCCCCAGCATTTT
CASRPPAQPQHF
>NA|TRBJ2-3|TRBD2|TRBV6-5
TGTGCCAGCAGCCAGGGACTAGCTGGCACAGATACGCAGTATTTT
CASSQGLAGTDTQYF
>NA|TRBJ2-7|TRBD1|TRBV20-1
TGCAGTGCTAAGACAGGGGGCCCGCAGTACTTC
CSAKTGGPQYF
>few|TRBJ2-2|NA|TRBV5-1
TGCGCCAGCAGCTTGGATCGGGGCCCCTCCGGGGAGCTGTTTTTT
CASSLDRGPSGELFF
>NA|TRBJ1-2|NA|TRBV27
TGTGCCAGCAGCTCCCGGACTACCGCTAACTATGGCTACACCTTC
CASSSRTTANYGYTF
>once|TRBJ2-5|TRBD2|TRBV3-1/TRBV3-2
TGTGCCAGCAGGGGCGTTACGGGAGGGCCGGGAGAGACCCAGTACTTC
CASRGVTGGPGETQYF
>NA|TRBJ1-2|TRBD1|TRBV24-1
TGTGCCACCAGTGCAGGGGGGAACTATGGCTACACCTTC
CATSAGGNYGYTF
>NA|TRBJ1-5|NA|TRBV7-8
TGTGCCAGCAGCCCCGGTCCCACCAGCAATCAGCCCCAGCATTTT
CASSPGPTSNQPQHF
>NA|TRBJ1-2|TRBD1|TRBV19
TGTGCCAGTAGTCCTGATGGACAGGGGGCAAACTATGGCTACACCTTC
CASSPDGQGANYGYTF
>NA|TRBJ1-1|NA|TRBV5-4
TGTGCCAGCAGCTTGGAATCGGGGGTGAACACTGAAGCTTTCTTT
CASSLESGVNTEAFF
>NA|TRBJ1-5|NA|TRBV19
TGTGCCAGTTCTCGAGCCCCAAATCAGCCCCAGCATTTT
CASSRAPNQPQHF
>NA|TRBJ2-7|NA|TRBV7-9
TGTGCCAGCAGCGCAGGACACACCTCCTACGAGCAGTACTTC
CASSAGHTSYEQYF
>NA|TRBJ1-5|NA|TRBV3-1/TRBV3-2
TGTGCCAGCAGCCAAGGACAGAGCAATCAGCCCCAGCATTTT
CASSQGQSNQPQHF
>NA|TRBJ1-2|NA|TRBV25-1
TGTGCCAGCAGGTCTCCGGGATCAACCAACTATGGCTACACCTTC
CASRSPGSTNYGYTF
>NA|TRBJ1-4|NA|TRBV6-5
TGTGCCAGCAGTCAAAACAGTGAAAAACTGTTTTTT
CASSQNSEKLFF
>NA|TRBJ1-6|NA|TRBV28
TGTGCCAGCAGTTTCATTACGGAGGGTAATTCACCCCTCCACTTT
CASSFITEGNSPLHF
>NA|TRBJ1-3|NA|TRBV6-1
TGTGCCAGCAGTGAAGGAAGCAGGGGTTCTGGAAACACCATATATTTT
CASSEGSRGSGNTIYF
>NA|TRBJ1-1|NA|TRBV2
TGTGCCAGCAGTGCCCGGACCGTTTCAGAAGCTTTCTTT
CASSARTVSEAFF
>NA|TRBJ2-3|NA|TRBV2
TGTGCCAGCAGTGAAGCGGAGGCAGCAGATACGCAGTATTTT
CASSEAEAADTQYF
>NA|TRBJ2-7|TRBD1|TRBV25-1
TGTGCCAGCGCAAATACACAGGGGGCAGCCTACGAGCAGTACTTC
CASANTQGAAYEQYF
>NA|TRBJ2-2|NA|TRBV9
TGTGCCAGCAGCGTAGACCAGTTCGACACCGGGGAGCTGTTTTTT
CASSVDQFDTGELFF
>NA|TRBJ1-1|NA|TRBV30
TGTGCCTGGAGGATGGGGAGTGAAGCTTTCTTT
CAWRMGSEAFF
>NA|TRBJ1-1|NA|TRBV6-4
TGTGCCAGCAGTTTACACGAAAACACTGAAGCTTTCTTT
CASSLHENTEAFF
>NA|TRBJ2-7|NA|TRBV7-7
TGTGCCAGCAGCCCAATTGTAGGGGGGGGCCACTACGAGCAGTACTTC
CASSPIVGGGHYEQYF
>NA|TRBJ2-2|TRBD2|TRBV29-1
TGCAGCGCCGGACTAGCAAGGAACACCGGGGAGCTGTTTTTT
CSAGLARNTGELFF